One sample yielded the 9 T cell receptor beta chains listed below, sequenced in a study of pediatric ulcerative colitis (dated by TCRdb to 2018 to 2020). Library generation was performed with the immunoSEQ multiplex PCR assay. Not all clones reach the TCRdb copy of this immuneACCESS table, which keeps in-frame sequences only. Checked studies attribute under half of the gap to unresolved V genes and leave the rest unexplained. The sample data list 55,000 to 80,000 clones, and more than 60% of these were observed just once. Around 5.3% of the sample is in the top ten clones. Sequences were obtained from blood. The receptor set was obtained from a boy aged 5-17 years with moderate ulcerative colitis.

This rearrangement joins TRBV19 to TRBJ2-7; 7 bases align to TRBD1. The CDR3 extends over 12 amino acids. CDR1 LNHDA and CDR2 SQIVND come from the germline V gene (reference sequence). The J segment lost 7 bases and the V segment lost 5 bases, leaving 5 bases of the junction unmatched. CDR3 residues: CASSYPDREQYF. The CDR3 DNA follows: TGTGCCAGTAGTTACCCGGACAGGGAGCAGTACTTC.

CDR3 sequence reads: CAIKGGGENTGELFF. The CDR3 DNA reads as TGTGCCATCAAAGGGGGCGGGGAGAACACCGGGGAGCTGTTTTTT. The genes are TRBV10-3 and TRBJ2-2, with a weak D call TRBD1 (7 bases). CDR1 and CDR2 (germline): ENHRY, SYGVKD. The CDR3 has 15 residues. V lost 7 bases and J 1 base, leaving 13 bases between the germline ends.

This rearrangement joins TRBV11-2 to TRBJ1-3; perhaps TRBD1 as D (5 bases). The germline V gene encodes CDR1 SGHAT and CDR2 FQNNGV. Trimming shortened V by 6 bases and J by 2 bases, and 17 bases separated the two germline ends. There are 16 residues in the CDR3. The CDR3 coding sequence is TGTGCCAGCAGTTCGTCTCAGGGAGGGCCTGGAAACACCATATATTTT. This encodes CASSSSQGGPGNTIYF.

This sequence joins TRBV16 and TRBJ1-3; D is undetermined. The CDR3 has 15 residues. Between the trimmed V and J ends, which lost 0 bases and 1 base, there was a span of 7 bases. CDR1 KGHSY and CDR2 FQNENV come from the germline V gene. For the CDR3, the DNA is TGTGCCAGCAGCCAATCGACCAGATCTGGAAACACCATATATTTT. Translating it yields CASSQSTRSGNTIYF.

This clone was seen a handful of times. This chain links TRBV4-1 with TRBJ1-3; 7 positions agree with TRBD1. The CDR3 totals 12 residues. Germline assignment: CDR1 MGHRA and CDR2 YSYEKL. Trimming took 2 bases from V and 15 from J; bases not matched to a gene: 7. CDR3 loop: CASSQSGTEEYF. The CDR3 nucleotides read TGCGCCAGCAGCCAATCCGGGACAGAGGAATATTTT.

The rearrangement links TRBV5-1 to TRBJ2-2; 7 bases fit TRBD1. The CDR3 consists of 14 residues. The germline gives CDR1 SGHRS, CDR2 YFSETQ. Germline trimming cut 3 bases from V and 4 bases from J; bases unmatched to any gene: 3. The CDR3 sequence: CASSYYRGTGELFF. The CDR3 DNA sequence: TGCGCCAGCAGCTACTACAGGGGCACCGGGGAGCTGTTTTTT.

This clone was detected only a few times. V usage is TRBV29-1 and J usage is TRBJ1-1; no firm D call. This CDR3 region has 11 residues. Trimming removed 8 bases from V and 10 bases from J, with 17 bases in between. CDR1 and CDR2 (germline): SQVTM, ANQGSEA. CDR3 sequence: CSLQQPLGAFF. DNA for the CDR3: TGCAGCCTCCAGCAACCCTTAGGAGCTTTCTTT.

This rearrangement joins TRBV6-1 to TRBJ2-2; 11 bases agree with TRBD2. Germline V gene lookup returns CDR1 MNHNS and CDR2 SASEGT. V was pared by 7 bases and J by 4 bases, with 5 bases of the junction left unmatched. The CDR3 contains 15 residues. The CDR3 is CASNPLAGGTGELFF. The DNA for the CDR3 is TGTGCCAGCAACCCCCTAGCGGGGGGCACCGGGGAGCTGTTTTTT.

The chain has TRBV2 and TRBJ2-2, with 9 bases aligning to TRBD1. Trimming took 6 bases from V and 3 from J; bases not matched to a gene: 8. The CDR3 is made up of 16 amino acids. Germline V lookup: CDR1 SNHLY, CDR2 FYNNEI. CDR3 coding DNA: TGTGCCAGCAGCGTACAGGGGGCGCGGGACACCGGGGAGCTGTTTTTT. It translates to CASSVQGARDTGELFF.